This T cell receptor (beta chain) is from a study of blood T cells in healthy people across ages. The V and J ends lost 4 bases and 7 bases, in that order; junction bases with no gene match: 4. CDR3 length: 11 amino acids. Germline CDR1 DFQATT, CDR2 SNEGSKA (reference sequence). This clonotype was seen ten or more times. The antigen is not known. The use of a sample-barcoded 5' primer and a J-beta primer mix characterized a second PCR of about 6 to 12 cycles. Each TCR beta cDNA got a 12-nucleotide random molecular identifier. TCRdb itself ran the 5' RACE reads through MiXCR, one entry per CDR3 protein. Of approximately 810,000 distinct CDR3 sequences listed, 29% are singletons. Overall study results and limits: TCR beta diversity tracked closely with naive T cell percentage. The authors considered diversity estimates from one million T cells to be underestimates.

This chain links TRBV20-1 with TRBJ2-7; 7 bases match TRBD2. This sequence originates from a woman of 80 years or more in good health. Input material: blood. Here the CDR3 reads CSAKKRDEQYF. The CDR3 DNA reads as TGCAGTGCTAAGAAGCGGGATGAGCAGTACTTC.